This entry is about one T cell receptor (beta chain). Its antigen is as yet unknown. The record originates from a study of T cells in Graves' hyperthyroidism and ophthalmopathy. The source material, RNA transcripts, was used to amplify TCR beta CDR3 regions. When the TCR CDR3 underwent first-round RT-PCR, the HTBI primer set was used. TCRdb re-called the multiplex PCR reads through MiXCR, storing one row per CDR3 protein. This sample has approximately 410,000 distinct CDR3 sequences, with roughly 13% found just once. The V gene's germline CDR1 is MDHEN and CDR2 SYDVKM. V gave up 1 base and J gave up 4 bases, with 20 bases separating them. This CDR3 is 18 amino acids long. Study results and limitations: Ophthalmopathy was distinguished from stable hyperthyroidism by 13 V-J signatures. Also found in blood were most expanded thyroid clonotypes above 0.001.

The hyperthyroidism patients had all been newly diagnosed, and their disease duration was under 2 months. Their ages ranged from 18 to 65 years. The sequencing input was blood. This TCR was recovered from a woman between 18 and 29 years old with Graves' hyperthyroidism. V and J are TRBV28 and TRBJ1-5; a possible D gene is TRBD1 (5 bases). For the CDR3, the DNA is TGTGCCAGCAGTTTATTAAACCCTGTCTCGGACACTAATCAGCCCCAGCATTTT. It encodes CASSLLNPVSDTNQPQHF.